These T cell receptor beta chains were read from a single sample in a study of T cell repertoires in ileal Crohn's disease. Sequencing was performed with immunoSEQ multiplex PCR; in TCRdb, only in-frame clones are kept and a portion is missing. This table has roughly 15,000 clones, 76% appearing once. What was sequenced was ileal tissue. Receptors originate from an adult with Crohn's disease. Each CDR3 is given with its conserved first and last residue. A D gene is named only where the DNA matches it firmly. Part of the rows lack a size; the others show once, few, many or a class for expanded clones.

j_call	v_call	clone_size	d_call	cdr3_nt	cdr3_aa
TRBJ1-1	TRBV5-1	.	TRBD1	TGCGCCAGCAGCTTCGGACAGGGGTTGAACACTGAAGCTTTCTTT	CASSFGQGLNTEAFF
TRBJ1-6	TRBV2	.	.	TGTGCCAGCAGTGAAGTTGTCCCTGGCCGACCCCTCCACTTT	CASSEVVPGRPLHF
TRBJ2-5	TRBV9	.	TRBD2	TGTGCCAGCAGCCCCCAGGGAGCGGGAGTCGGAGAGACCCAGTACTTC	CASSPQGAGVGETQYF
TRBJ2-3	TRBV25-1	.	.	TGTGCCAGCAGTGAATTGGGGGGCACTACTAGCACAGATACGCAGTATTTT	CASSELGGTTSTDTQYF
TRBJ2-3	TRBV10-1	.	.	TGCGCCAGCAGTGGGTCAGGGAGCACAGATACGCAGTATTTT	CASSGSGSTDTQYF
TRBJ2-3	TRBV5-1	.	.	TGCGCCAGCAGCTTGATGACGAGGGGAGGAGATACGCAGTATTTT	CASSLMTRGGDTQYF
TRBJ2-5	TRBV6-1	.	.	TGTGCCAGCAGGACGGGGCAGGGTGGAGAGACCCAGTACTTC	CASRTGQGGETQYF
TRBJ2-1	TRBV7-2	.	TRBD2	TGTGCCAGCAGCCAAAAGTCCCGGGACTACGAGCAGTTCTTC	CASSQKSRDYEQFF
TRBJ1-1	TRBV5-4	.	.	TGTGCCAGCAGCAGAGGGTTGAACACTGAAGCTTTCTTT	CASSRGLNTEAFF
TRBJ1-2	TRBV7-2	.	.	TGTGCCAGCAGCGACCGTACAGGATTACCCTATGGCTACACCTTC	CASSDRTGLPYGYTF
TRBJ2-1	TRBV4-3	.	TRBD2	TGCGCCAGCAGCCAAATAGCGGGAGATTTGCAGTTCTTC	CASSQIAGDLQFF
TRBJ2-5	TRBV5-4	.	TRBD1	TGTGCCAGCAGCTTGCCCGGGACAGTCCAAGAGACCCAGTACTTC	CASSLPGTVQETQYF
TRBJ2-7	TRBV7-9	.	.	TGTGCCAGCAGCTTAGGAGACTTATACGAGCAGTACTTC	CASSLGDLYEQYF
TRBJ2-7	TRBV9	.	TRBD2	TGTGCCAGCAGCCCCAGCGGGATGAGCTACGAGCAGTACTTC	CASSPSGMSYEQYF
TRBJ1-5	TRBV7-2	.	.	TGTGCCAGCAGCCCCGGGGAGGGCCGAGCGAGTCAGCCCCAGCATTTT	CASSPGEGRASQPQHF
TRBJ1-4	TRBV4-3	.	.	TGCGCCAGCAGCAAAGAAGGGGAGGTTGAAAAACTGTTTTTT	CASSKEGEVEKLFF
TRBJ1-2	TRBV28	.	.	TGTGCCAGCAGCCCAGGGTCCGACAGGATCTATGGCTACACCTTC	CASSPGSDRIYGYTF
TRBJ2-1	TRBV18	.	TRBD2	TGTGCCAGCTCACCACGCCTAGAGCGGGAGGGTGAGCAGTTCTTC	CASSPRLEREGEQFF
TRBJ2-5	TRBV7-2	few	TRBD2	TGTGCCAGCAGCGTAACCGGGACTAGCGGTAGAACCCAGTACTTC	CASSVTGTSGRTQYF
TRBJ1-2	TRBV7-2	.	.	TGTGCCAGCAGCTCGGGAGGGGGGCTGACCTATGGCTACACCTTC	CASSSGGGLTYGYTF
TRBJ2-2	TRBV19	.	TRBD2	TGTGCCAGTAGTATTGGGTTAGCGGGAAGTGTCGGGGAGCTGTTTTTT	CASSIGLAGSVGELFF
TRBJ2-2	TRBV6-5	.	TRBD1	TGTGCCAGCAGTCCCCAGACAGGGACCGGGGAGCTGTTTTTT	CASSPQTGTGELFF
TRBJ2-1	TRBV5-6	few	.	TGTGCCAGCAGCCGCAACAATGAGCAGTTCTTC	CASSRNNEQFF
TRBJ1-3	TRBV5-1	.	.	TGCGCCAGCAGCTTGTCGTCGGGCCGACTCTCTGGAAACACCATATATTTT	CASSLSSGRLSGNTIYF
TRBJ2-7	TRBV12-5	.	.	TGTGCTAGTGGTTTGAACTTCAGCTACGAGCAGTACTTC	CASGLNFSYEQYF
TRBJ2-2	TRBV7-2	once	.	TGTGCCAGCAGCCCTACATCTAGCGGGGAGCTGTTTTTT	CASSPTSSGELFF
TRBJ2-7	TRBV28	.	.	TGTGCCAGCAGTCCACCTCAGACAGCCGAGCAGTACTTC	CASSPPQTAEQYF
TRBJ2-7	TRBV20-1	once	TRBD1	TGCAGTGCGCGGACAGGCCACGAGCAGTACTTC	CSARTGHEQYF
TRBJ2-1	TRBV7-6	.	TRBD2	TGTGCCAGCAGCTTAGACGGGACTAGCGGGAGGCGACTCGACAATGAGCAGTTCTTC	CASSLDGTSGRRLDNEQFF
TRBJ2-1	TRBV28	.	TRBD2	TGTGCCAGCAGAGTTCTAGCTAGCGGGAGCAACAATGAGCAGTTCTTC	CASRVLASGSNNEQFF
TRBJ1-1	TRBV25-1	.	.	TGTGCCAGCAGTGCGTTTGGAGGGTCCCTGGGGGCTTTCTTT	CASSAFGGSLGAFF